These 9 T cell receptor beta chains originate from one sample sequenced in a study of cytotoxic CD8 clonotypes in ibrutinib-treated CLL. The protocol was immunoSEQ multiplex PCR, while the TCRdb copy is restricted to in-frame clones and leaves out a portion. The data hold just over 65,000 clones, with around 68% observed a single time. Specimen: PBMCs, collected after 12 months of ibrutinib treatment. These receptors came from a human donor with chronic lymphocytic leukemia.

The chain couples TRBV7-2 to TRBJ1-2; D unclear. Germline V gene lookup returns CDR1 SGHTA and CDR2 FQGNSA. Trimming cost V 5 bases and J 0 bases, with 16 bases left between them. The CDR3 contains 16 residues. CDR3 protein: CASSPAAAVPNYGYTF. CDR3 nucleotide sequence: TGTGCCAGCAGCCCCGCCGCGGCGGTTCCTAACTATGGCTACACCTTC.

The chain recombines TRBV5-1 with TRBJ1-1; TRBD1 matches 9 bases. This CDR3 has 19 amino acids. V lost 3 bases to trimming and J lost 4 bases; unmatched junction nucleotides: 19. Looked up from germline, CDR1 is SGHRS and CDR2 is YFSETQ. CDR3 DNA sequence: TGCGCCAGCAGCTCCGGGTTTGTGGGACAGGGAAGGGTCGGCACTGAAGCTTTCTTT. It yields the protein CASSSGFVGQGRVGTEAFF.

The V and J genes are TRBV10-1 and TRBJ2-2, with 10 nucleotides matching TRBD2. The V segment lost 8 bases and the J segment 3 bases; nucleotides outside the gene matches: 3. Germline values: CDR1 WNHNN, CDR2 SYGVQD (reference sequence). The CDR3 runs 14 residues. The CDR3: CASGSGGDTGELFF. Here the CDR3 DNA reads TGCGCCAGCGGAAGCGGGGGGGACACCGGGGAGCTGTTTTTT.

The chain is built from TRBV6-6 and TRBJ1-6; D is undetermined. Trimming removed 2 bases from V and 10 bases from J, with 12 bases in between. The CDR3 totals 14 residues. Germline V gives CDR1 MNHNY, CDR2 SVGAGI (reference sequence). CDR3 in amino acids: CASSYEAGWSPLHF. CDR3 sequence (DNA): TGTGCCAGCAGTTACGAAGCGGGTTGGTCACCCCTCCACTTT.

The chain employs TRBV6-6 and TRBJ1-1; D gene ambiguous. This CDR3 is 11 amino acids long. The V and J ends lost 6 bases and 4 bases respectively, with 6 bases between them. The germline V gene encodes CDR1 MNHNY and CDR2 SVGAGI (reference sequence). The CDR3 DNA reads TGTGCCAGCAGGGTTGGCACTGAAGCTTTCTTT. Translated, it gives CASRVGTEAFF.

V is TRBV7-9 and J is TRBJ2-7; D possibly corresponds to TRBD1 (6 bases). From germline, CDR1 is SEHNR and CDR2 FQNEAQ (reference sequence). V shed 8 bases and J shed 2 bases, with 19 bases lying between them. The length of the CDR3 is 15 residues. CDR3 DNA: TGTGCCAGCGGCCACCACCGGGACAAGACCTACGAGCAGTACTTC. This sequence encodes CASGHHRDKTYEQYF.

CDR3: CASSVEAGVGTEAFF. The CDR3 nucleotides are TGTGCCAGCAGCGTAGAGGCAGGGGTGGGCACTGAAGCTTTCTTT. This chain links TRBV9 with TRBJ1-1; D perhaps matches TRBD1 (6 bases). Trimming removed 0 bases at V and 4 bases at J, with 13 bases between. This CDR3 has 15 residues. Germline assignment: CDR1 SGDLS and CDR2 YYNGEE.

The chain carries TRBV4-3 and TRBJ1-1, with D maybe TRBD1 (5 bases). V gave up 0 bases and J gave up 6 bases, with 8 bases separating them. The CDR3 contains 13 residues. Germline V gene data show CDR1 as LGHNA and CDR2 as YSLEER. In DNA, the CDR3 is TGCGCCAGCAGCCAAGACGGGGGGGCTGAAGCTTTCTTT. Encoded protein: CASSQDGGAEAFF.

The rearrangement uses TRBV29-1 and TRBJ2-3; D not certain. The V end lost 4 bases, the J end lost 8 bases, and 10 bases lay between the germline ends. This CDR3 region has 11 residues. The germline V gene encodes CDR1 SQVTM and CDR2 ANQGSEA. In nucleotides, the CDR3 is TGCAGCGTTGCCAGCCCGAGTACGCAGTATTTT. Translated: CSVASPSTQYF.